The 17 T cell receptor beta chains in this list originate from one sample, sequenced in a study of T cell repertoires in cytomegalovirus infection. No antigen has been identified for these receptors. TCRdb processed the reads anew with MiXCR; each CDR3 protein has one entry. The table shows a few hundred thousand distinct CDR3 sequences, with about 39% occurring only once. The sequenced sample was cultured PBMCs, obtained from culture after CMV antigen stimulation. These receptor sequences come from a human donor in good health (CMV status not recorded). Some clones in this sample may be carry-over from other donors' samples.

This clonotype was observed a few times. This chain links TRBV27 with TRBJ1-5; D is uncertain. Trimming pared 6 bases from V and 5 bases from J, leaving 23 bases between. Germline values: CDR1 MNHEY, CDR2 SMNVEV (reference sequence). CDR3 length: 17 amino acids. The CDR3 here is CASSRKAGNNPYQPQHF. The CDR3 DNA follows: TGTGCCAGCAGCAGAAAAGCCGGGAACAATCCCTATCAGCCCCAGCATTTT.

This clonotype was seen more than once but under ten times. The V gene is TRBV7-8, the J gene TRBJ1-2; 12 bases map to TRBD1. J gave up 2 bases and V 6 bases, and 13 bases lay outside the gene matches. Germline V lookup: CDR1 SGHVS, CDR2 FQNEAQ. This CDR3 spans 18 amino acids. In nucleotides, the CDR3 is TGTGCCAGCAGGCGCAACCGGGACAGGGGGCGTGGGAACTATGGCTACACCTTC. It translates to CASRRNRDRGRGNYGYTF. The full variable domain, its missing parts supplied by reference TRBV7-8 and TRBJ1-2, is GAGVSQSPRYKVAKRGQDVALRCDPISGHVSLFWYQQALGQGPEFLTYFQNEAQLDKSGLPSDRFFAERPEGSVSTLKIQRTQQEDSAVYLCASRRNRDRGRGNYGYTFGSGTRLTVV.

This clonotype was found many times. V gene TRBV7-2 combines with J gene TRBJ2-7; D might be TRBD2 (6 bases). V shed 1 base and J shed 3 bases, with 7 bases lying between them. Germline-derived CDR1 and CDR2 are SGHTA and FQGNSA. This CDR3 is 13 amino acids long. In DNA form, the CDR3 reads TGTGCCAGCAGCTTAGGGCGGGGCTACGAGCAGTACTTC. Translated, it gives CASSLGRGYEQYF. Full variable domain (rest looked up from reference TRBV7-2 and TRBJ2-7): GAGVSQSPSNKVTEKGKDVELRCDPISGHTALYWYRQSLGQGLEFLIYFQGNSAPDKSGLPSDRFSAERTGGSVSTLTIQRTQQEDSAVYLCASSLGRGYEQYFGPGTRLTVT.

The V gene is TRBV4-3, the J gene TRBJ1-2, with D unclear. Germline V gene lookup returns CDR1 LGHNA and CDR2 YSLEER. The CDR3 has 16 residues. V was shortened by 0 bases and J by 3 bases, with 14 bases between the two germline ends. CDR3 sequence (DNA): TGCGCCAGCAGCCAAGATTTTCCGGCAGGCTACTATGGCTACACCTTC. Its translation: CASSQDFPAGYYGYTF.

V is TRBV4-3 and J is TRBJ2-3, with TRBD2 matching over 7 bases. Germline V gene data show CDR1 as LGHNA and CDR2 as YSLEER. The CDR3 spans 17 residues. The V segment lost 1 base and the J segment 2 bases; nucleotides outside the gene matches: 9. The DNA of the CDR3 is TGCGCCAGCAGCCAAGGAGGAGCAGGGACTACCACAGATACGCAGTATTTT. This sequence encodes CASSQGGAGTTTDTQYF.

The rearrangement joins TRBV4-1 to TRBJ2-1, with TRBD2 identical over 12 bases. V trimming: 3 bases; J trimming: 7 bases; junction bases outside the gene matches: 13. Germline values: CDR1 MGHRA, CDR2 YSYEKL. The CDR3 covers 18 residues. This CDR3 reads CASSQRDTRLAGANEQFF. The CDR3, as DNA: TGCGCCAGCAGCCAGAGGGACACGAGACTAGCGGGAGCGAATGAGCAGTTCTTC.

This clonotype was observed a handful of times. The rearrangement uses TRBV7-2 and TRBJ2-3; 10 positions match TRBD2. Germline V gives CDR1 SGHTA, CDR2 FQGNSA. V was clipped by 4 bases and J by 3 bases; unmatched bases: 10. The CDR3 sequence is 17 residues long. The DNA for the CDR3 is TGTGCCAGCAGCTCTAGCGGGAGAATAGGATGGACAGATACGCAGTATTTT. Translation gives CASSSSGRIGWTDTQYF.

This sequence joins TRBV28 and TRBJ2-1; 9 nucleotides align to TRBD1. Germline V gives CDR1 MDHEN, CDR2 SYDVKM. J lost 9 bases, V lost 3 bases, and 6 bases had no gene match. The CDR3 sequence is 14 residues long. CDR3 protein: CASSFPDRGGEQFF. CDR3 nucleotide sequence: TGTGCCAGCAGTTTCCCGGACAGGGGAGGTGAGCAGTTCTTC.

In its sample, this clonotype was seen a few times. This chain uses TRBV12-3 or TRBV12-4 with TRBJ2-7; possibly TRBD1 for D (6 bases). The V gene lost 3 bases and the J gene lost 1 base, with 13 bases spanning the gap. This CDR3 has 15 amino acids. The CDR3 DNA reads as TGTGCCAGCAGTTTGGGGCAGGGGCAGTCCTACGAGCAGTACTTC. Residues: CASSLGQGQSYEQYF.

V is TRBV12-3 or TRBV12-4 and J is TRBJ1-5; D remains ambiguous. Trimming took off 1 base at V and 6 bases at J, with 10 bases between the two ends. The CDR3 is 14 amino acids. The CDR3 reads CASSLDSYSQPQHF. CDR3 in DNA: TGTGCCAGCAGTTTAGACAGTTATAGTCAGCCCCAGCATTTT.

Here the CDR3 DNA reads TGTGCCAGCAGCTTAGACCTCAAGGGCCACGAGCAGTACTTC. This encodes CASSLDLKGHEQYF. This chain connects TRBV7-2 to TRBJ2-7; D is unclear. V was shortened by 1 base and J by 5 bases, with 12 bases between the two germline ends. This CDR3 has 14 residues. Germline-derived CDR1 and CDR2 are SGHTA and FQGNSA.

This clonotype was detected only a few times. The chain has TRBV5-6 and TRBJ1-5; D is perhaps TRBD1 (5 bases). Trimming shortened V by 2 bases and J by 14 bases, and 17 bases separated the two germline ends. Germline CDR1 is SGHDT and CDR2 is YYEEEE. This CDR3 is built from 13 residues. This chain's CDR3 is CASSLLTAGSEHF. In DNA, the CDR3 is TGTGCCAGCAGCTTATTGACGGCAGGGTCAGAGCATTTT.

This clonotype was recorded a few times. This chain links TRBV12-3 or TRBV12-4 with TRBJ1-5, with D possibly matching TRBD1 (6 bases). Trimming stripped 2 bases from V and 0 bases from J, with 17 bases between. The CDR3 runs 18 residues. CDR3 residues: CASSLSVWAGVSNQPQHF. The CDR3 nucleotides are TGTGCCAGCAGTTTAAGTGTTTGGGCAGGGGTTAGCAATCAGCCCCAGCATTTT.

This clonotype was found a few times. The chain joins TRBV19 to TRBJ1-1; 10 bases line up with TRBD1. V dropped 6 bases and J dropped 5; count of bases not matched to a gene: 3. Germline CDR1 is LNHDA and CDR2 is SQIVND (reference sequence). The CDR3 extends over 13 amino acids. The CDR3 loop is CASSRTGGTEAFF. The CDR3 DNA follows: TGTGCCAGTAGCAGGACAGGGGGGACTGAAGCTTTCTTT.

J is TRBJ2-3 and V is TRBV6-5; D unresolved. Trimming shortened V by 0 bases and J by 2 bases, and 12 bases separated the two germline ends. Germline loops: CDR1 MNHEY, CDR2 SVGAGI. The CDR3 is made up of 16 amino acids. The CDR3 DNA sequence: TGTGCCAGCAGTTACTCTCCCGGCACCCTCACAGATACGCAGTATTTT. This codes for CASSYSPGTLTDTQYF.

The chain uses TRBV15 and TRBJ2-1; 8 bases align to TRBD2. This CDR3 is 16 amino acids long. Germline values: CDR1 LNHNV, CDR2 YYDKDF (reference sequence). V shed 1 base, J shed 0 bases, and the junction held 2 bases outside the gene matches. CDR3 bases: TGTGCCACCAGCAGAGCGGGGGGGATCTCCTACAATGAGCAGTTCTTC. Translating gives CATSRAGGISYNEQFF.

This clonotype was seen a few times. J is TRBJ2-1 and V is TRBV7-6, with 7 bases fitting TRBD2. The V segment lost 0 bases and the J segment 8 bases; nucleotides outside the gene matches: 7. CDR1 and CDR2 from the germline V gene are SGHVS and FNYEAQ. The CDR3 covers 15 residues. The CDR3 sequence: CASSLASGWKDEQFF. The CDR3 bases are TGTGCCAGCAGCTTAGCTAGCGGGTGGAAGGATGAGCAGTTCTTC.